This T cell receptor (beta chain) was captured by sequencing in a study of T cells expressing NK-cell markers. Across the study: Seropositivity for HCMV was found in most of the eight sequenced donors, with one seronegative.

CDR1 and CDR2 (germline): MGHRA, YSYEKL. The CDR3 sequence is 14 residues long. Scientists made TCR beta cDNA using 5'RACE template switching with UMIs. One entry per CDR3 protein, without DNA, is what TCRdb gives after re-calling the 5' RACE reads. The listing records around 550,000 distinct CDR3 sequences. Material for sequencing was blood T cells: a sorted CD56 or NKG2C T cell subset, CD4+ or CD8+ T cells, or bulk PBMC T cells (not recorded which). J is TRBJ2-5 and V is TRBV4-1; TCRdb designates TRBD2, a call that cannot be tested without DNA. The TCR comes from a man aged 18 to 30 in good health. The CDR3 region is CASSLTTARETQYF.